Sequencing of this T cell receptor (beta chain) was carried out in a study of cytomegalovirus exposure and HLA in healthy donors. Study-wide context: The study's early data release held 80 million to 95 million unique TCRs from HLA-typed donors.

Primers included in the PCR were 60 Vbeta and 13 Jbeta primers. TCRdb keeps only in-frame clones here, not all; method: immunoSEQ multiplex PCR. The sample table includes under 150,000 clones. The CDR3 sequence is 16 residues long. Trimming took off 4 bases at V and 2 bases at J, with 19 bases between the two ends. Germline V CDR1 and CDR2: SGHKS, YYEKEE (reference sequence). The chain couples TRBV5-5 to TRBJ2-7, with D perhaps matching TRBD2 (6 bases). This clonotype was sampled from a man between 40 and 49 years old in good health and CMV-seronegative. Sequences were obtained from PBMCs. The CDR3 coding sequence is TGTGCCAGCAGCCCACGCTCACAGCGCGGGGCCTACGAGCAGTACTTC. It is translated as CASSPRSQRGAYEQYF.